The 6 T cell receptor beta chains reported below all come from one sample, sequenced in a study of blood T cell repertoires in COVID-19. Sequencing was performed with immunoSEQ multiplex PCR; in TCRdb, only in-frame clones are kept and a portion is missing. The sample yields about 170,000 clones, around 85% seen once. The sample taken for sequencing was peripheral blood. The receptors derive from an elderly man with COVID-19, enrolled during active disease.

V usage is TRBV9 and J usage is TRBJ1-3; tentative D call: TRBD1 (6 bases). The CDR3 spans 16 residues. Deletions cut 2 bases from V and 3 bases from J, with 15 bases between. Germline lookup yields CDR1 SGDLS and CDR2 YYNGEE. The CDR3 region is CASSVDGGAGGNTIYF. The CDR3 DNA follows: TGTGCCAGCAGCGTTGATGGGGGCGCCGGTGGAAACACCATATATTTT.

The rearrangement links TRBV5-1 to TRBJ2-7; 9 nucleotides agree with TRBD1. This CDR3 contains 14 residues. Germline lookup yields CDR1 SGHRS and CDR2 YFSETQ. J was trimmed by 2 bases and V by 5 bases; bases with no gene match: 5. The CDR3: CASRSTGGAYEQYF. The CDR3 DNA sequence: TGCGCCAGCAGATCGACAGGGGGGGCCTACGAGCAGTACTTC.

The rearrangement joins TRBV11-3 to TRBJ2-1; D is unclear. The CDR3 contains 13 residues. Germline lookup yields CDR1 SGHNT and CDR2 YENEEA. Trimming removed 2 bases from V and 8 bases from J, with 10 bases in between. CDR3 amino acids: CASSLLASHEQFF. Written as DNA, the CDR3 is TGTGCCAGCAGCTTACTGGCTTCCCATGAGCAGTTCTTC.

This clone appeared a few times. The genes are TRBV6-4 and TRBJ1-4; D gene uncertain. Trimming shortened V by 3 bases and J by 7 bases, and 9 bases separated the two germline ends. Germline V CDR1 and CDR2: MRHNA, SNTAGT. The CDR3 runs 13 residues. CDR3 in DNA: TGTGCCAGCAGTGAGGAGGCAACTGAAAAACTGTTTTTT. The encoded protein is CASSEEATEKLFF.

This clone showed up just once. The rearrangement links TRBV15 to TRBJ2-5; D might be TRBD1 (6 bases). Germline CDR1 is LNHNV and CDR2 is YYDKDF (reference sequence). The CDR3 is 16 amino acids. V gave up 4 bases and J gave up 2 bases, with 17 bases separating them. The CDR3 loop is CATSTMGLGAQETQYF. The DNA of the CDR3 is TGTGCCACCAGCACCATGGGCTTGGGGGCGCAAGAGACCCAGTACTTC.

This clone appeared a single time. The DNA of the CDR3 is TGTGCCAGCAGAGATCCCGACAGGACCGTTGAAAAACTGTTTTTT. Its protein is CASRDPDRTVEKLFF. This rearrangement joins TRBV2 to TRBJ1-4; the D gene is possibly TRBD1 (6 bases). Between the trimmed V and J ends, which lost 6 bases and 7 bases, there was a span of 18 bases. The CDR3 extends over 15 amino acids. Germline assignment: CDR1 SNHLY and CDR2 FYNNEI.